This paragraph covers one T cell receptor (beta chain) sequence. These data originate in a study of blood T cell repertoires in COVID-19. The overall study: Acute-phase and convalescent COVID-19 samples originated in the United States, Italy and Spain. PBMCs, B-cell-depleted T cells, or T cells were the source of the cDNA or gDNA that made up the material.

The study assigned cohorts using participant-reported clinical history. In the original analysis: The authors estimated nucleated cell counts from reference gene primer amplification. The protocol was immunoSEQ multiplex PCR, while the TCRdb copy is restricted to in-frame clones and leaves out a portion. V, J and clone size are those of that table, while D and trimming were read from the DNA. The data show approximately 160,000 clones, with approximately 80% seen just once and approximately 6% held by the top ten. Sequencing was carried out using PBMCs or T cells enriched from blood (not recorded which). The source is a man aged 35-49 years who had recovered from COVID-19.

This chain's CDR3 is CASSKLAEYEQYF. In nucleotides, the CDR3 is TGTGCCAGCAGTAAACTAGCGGAGTACGAGCAGTACTTC. The chain employs TRBV6-6 and TRBJ2-7; 8 nucleotides line up with TRBD2. This CDR3 spans 13 amino acids. The germline gives CDR1 MNHNY, CDR2 SVGAGI (reference sequence). V was clipped by 5 bases and J by 4 bases; unmatched bases: 4.